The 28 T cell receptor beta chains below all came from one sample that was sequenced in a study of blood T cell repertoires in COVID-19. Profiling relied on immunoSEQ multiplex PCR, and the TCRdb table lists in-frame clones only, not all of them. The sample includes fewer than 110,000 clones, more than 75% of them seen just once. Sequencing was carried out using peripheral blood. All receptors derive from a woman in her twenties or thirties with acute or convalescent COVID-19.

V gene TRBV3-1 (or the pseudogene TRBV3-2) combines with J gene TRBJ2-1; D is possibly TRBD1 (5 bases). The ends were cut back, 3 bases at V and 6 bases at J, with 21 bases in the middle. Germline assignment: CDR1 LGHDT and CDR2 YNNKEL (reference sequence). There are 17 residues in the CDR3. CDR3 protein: CASSHGSNRWGGNEQFF. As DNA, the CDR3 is TGTGCCAGCAGCCATGGGTCCAACAGGTGGGGTGGCAATGAGCAGTTCTTC.

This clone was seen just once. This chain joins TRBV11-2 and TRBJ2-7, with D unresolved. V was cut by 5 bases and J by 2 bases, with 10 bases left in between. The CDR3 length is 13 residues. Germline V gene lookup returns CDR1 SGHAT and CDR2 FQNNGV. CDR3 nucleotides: TGTGCCAGCAGCCCCCAAAGCCCCTACGAGCAGTACTTC. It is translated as CASSPQSPYEQYF.

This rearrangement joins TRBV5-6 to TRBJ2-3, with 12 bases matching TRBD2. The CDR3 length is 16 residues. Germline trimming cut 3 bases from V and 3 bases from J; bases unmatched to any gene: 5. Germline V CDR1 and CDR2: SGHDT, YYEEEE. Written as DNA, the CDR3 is TGTGCCAGCAGCTCACCGACTAGCGGGGGAACAGATACGCAGTATTTT. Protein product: CASSSPTSGGTDTQYF.

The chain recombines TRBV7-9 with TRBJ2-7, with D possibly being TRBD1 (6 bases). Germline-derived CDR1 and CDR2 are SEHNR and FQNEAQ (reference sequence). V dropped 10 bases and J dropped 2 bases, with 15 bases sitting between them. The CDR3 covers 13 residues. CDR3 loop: CAIRGTRAYEQYF. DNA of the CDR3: TGTGCCATAAGGGGGACCAGGGCCTACGAGCAGTACTTC.

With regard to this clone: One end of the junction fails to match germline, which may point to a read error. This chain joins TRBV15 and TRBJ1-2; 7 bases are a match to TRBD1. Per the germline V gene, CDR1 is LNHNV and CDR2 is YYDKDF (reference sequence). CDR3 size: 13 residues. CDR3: CATSRDRDYGYTF. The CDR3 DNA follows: TGTGCCACTAGCAGAGACAGGGACTATGGCTACACCTTC.

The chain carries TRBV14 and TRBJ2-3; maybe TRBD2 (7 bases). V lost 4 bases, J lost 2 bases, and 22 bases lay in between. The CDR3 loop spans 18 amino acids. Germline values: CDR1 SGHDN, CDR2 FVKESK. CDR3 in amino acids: CASSPPLWAGAFTDTQYF. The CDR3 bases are TGTGCCAGCAGCCCCCCCCTTTGGGCGGGGGCTTTCACAGATACGCAGTATTTT.

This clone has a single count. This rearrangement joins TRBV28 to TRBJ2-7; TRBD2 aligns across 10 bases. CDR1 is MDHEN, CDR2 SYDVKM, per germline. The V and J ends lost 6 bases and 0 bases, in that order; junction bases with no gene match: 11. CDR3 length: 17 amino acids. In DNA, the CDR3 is TGTGCCAGCAGCACTACTAGCGGGGCCCTAAGCTCCTACGAGCAGTACTTC. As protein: CASSTTSGALSSYEQYF.

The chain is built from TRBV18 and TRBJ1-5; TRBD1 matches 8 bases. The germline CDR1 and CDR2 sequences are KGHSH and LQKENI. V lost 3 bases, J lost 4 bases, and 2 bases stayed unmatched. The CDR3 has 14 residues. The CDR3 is CASSPDRGNQPQHF. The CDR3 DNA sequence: TGTGCCAGCTCACCCGACAGGGGAAATCAGCCCCAGCATTTT.

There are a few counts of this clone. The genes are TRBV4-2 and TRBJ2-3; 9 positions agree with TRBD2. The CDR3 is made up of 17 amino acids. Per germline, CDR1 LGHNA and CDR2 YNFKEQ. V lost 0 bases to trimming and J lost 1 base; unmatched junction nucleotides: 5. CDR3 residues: CASSQDLASGGTDTQYF. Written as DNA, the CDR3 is TGTGCCAGCAGCCAAGACCTCGCTAGCGGGGGCACAGATACGCAGTATTTT.

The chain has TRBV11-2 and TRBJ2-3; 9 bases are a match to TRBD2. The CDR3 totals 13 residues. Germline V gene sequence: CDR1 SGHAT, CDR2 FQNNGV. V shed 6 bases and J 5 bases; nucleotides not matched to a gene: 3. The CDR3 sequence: CASRAGGQDTQYF. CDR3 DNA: TGTGCCAGCAGGGCGGGGGGGCAAGATACGCAGTATTTT.

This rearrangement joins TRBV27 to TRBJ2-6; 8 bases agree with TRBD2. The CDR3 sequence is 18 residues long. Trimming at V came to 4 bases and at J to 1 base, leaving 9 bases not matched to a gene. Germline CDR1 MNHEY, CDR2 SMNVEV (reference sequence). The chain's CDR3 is CASSWQAGAESGANVLTF. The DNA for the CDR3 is TGTGCCAGCAGTTGGCAAGCGGGGGCCGAGTCTGGGGCCAACGTCCTGACTTTC. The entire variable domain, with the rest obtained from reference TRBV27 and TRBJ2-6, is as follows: EAQVTQNPRYLITVTGKKLTVTCSQNMNHEYMSWYRQDPGLGLRQIYYSMNVEVTDKGDVPEGYKVSRKEKRNFPLILESPSPNQTSLYFCASSWQAGAESGANVLTFGAGSRLTVL.

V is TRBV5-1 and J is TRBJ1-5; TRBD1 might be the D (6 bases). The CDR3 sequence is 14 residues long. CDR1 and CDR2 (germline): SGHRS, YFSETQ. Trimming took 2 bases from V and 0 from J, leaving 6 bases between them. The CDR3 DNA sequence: TGCGCCAGCAGCTTACAGGGTAGCAATCAGCCCCAGCATTTT. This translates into CASSLQGSNQPQHF.

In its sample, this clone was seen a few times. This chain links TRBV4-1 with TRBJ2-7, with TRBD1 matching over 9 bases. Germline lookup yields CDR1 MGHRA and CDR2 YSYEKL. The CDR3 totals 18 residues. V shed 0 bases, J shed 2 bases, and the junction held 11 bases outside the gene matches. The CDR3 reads CASSQDLYRRTGAYEQYF. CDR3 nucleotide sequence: TGCGCCAGCAGCCAAGATCTCTACCGCCGGACAGGGGCCTACGAGCAGTACTTC.

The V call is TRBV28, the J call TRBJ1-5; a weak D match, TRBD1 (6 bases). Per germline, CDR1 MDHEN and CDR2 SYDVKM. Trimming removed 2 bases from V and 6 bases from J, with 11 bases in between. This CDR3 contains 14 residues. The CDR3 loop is CASSLQGPRQPQHF. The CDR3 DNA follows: TGTGCCAGCAGTTTACAGGGGCCCCGTCAGCCCCAGCATTTT. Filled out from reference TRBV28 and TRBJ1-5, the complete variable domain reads DVKVTQSSRYLVKRTGEKVFLECVQDMDHENMFWYRQDPGLGLRLIYFSYDVKMKEKGDIPEGYSVSREKKERFSLILESASTNQTSMYLCASSLQGPRQPQHFGDGTRLSIL.

This CDR3 is CASGCVGARVWGLAQPQHF. CDR3 coding DNA: TGCGCCAGCGGATGCGTGGGGGCGCGGGTGTGGGGATTGGCTCAGCCCCAGCATTTT. This sequence joins TRBV23-1 and TRBJ1-5; possibly TRBD1 for D (6 bases). TRBV23-1 qualifies as an ORF whose function is uncertain. V was shortened by 8 bases and J by 6 bases, with 32 bases between the two germline ends. The CDR3 has 19 residues.

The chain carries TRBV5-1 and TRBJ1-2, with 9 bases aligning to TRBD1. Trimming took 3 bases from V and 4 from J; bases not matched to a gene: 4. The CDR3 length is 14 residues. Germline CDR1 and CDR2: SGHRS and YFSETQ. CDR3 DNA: TGCGCCAGCAGCTCGGGACAGGGCAGCTATGGCTACACCTTC. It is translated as CASSSGQGSYGYTF.

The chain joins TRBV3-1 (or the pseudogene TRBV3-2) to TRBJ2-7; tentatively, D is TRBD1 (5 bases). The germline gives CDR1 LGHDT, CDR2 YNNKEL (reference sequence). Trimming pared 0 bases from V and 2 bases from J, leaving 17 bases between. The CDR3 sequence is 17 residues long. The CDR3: CASSQDSVVGAPYEQYF. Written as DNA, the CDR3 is TGTGCCAGCAGCCAAGATTCAGTCGTAGGGGCCCCCTACGAGCAGTACTTC.

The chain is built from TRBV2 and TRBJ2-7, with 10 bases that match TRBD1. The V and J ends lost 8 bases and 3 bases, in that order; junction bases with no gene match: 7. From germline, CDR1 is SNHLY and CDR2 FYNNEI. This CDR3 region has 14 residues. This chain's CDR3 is CASRTGGANYEQYF. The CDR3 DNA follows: TGTGCCAGCCGGACAGGGGGAGCAAACTACGAGCAGTACTTC.

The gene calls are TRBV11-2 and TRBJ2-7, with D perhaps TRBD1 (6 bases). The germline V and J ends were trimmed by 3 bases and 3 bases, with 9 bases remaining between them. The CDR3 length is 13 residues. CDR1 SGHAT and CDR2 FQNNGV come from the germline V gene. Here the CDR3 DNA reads TGTGCCAGCAGCTTCGGGACAAACTACGAGCAGTACTTC. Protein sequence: CASSFGTNYEQYF.

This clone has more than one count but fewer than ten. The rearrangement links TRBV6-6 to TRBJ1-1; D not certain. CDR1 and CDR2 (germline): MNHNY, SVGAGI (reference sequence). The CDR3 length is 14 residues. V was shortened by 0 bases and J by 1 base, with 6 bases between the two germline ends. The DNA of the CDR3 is TGTGCCAGCAGTTACTCCGCGGGGAACACTGAAGCTTTCTTT. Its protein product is CASSYSAGNTEAFF.

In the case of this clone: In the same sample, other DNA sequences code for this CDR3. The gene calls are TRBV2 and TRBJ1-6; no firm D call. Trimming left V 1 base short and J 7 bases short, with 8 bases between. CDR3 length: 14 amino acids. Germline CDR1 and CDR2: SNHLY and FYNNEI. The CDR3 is CASSEGRINSPLHF. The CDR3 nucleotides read TGTGCCAGCAGTGAAGGCAGGATAAATTCACCCCTCCACTTT. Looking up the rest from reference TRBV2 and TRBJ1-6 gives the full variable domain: EPEVTQTPSHQVTQMGQEVILRCVPISNHLYFYWYRQILGQKVEFLVSFYNNEISEKSEIFDDQFSVERPDGSNFTLKIRSTKLEDSAMYFCASSEGRINSPLHFGNGTRLTVT.

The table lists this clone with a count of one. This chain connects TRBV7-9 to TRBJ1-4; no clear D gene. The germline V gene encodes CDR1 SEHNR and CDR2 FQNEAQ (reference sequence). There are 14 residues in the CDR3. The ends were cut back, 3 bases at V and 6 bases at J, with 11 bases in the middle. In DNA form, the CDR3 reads TGTGCCAGCAGCTTTACTAGGGCAGATGAAAAACTGTTTTTT. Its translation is CASSFTRADEKLFF.

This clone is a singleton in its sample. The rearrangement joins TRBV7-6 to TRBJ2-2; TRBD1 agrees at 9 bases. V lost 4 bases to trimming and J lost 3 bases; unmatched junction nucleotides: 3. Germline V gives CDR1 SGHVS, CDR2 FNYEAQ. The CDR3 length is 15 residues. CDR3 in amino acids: CASSYRDRDTGELFF. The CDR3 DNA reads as TGTGCCAGCAGCTACCGGGACAGGGACACCGGGGAGCTGTTTTTT.

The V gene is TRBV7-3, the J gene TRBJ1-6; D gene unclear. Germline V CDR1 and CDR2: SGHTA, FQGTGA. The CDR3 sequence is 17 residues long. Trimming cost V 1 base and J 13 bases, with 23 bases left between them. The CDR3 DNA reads TGTGCCAGCAGCTTAAGTCGTAGGCTTTTAGAGGTTTGTCCCCTCCACTTT. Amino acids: CASSLSRRLLEVCPLHF.

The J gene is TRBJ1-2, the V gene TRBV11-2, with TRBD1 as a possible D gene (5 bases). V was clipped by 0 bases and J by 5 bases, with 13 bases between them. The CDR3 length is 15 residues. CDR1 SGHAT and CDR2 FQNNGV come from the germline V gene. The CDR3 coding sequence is TGTGCCAGCAGCTTAGACCAGGGCCTGGGGTATGGCTACACCTTC. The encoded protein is CASSLDQGLGYGYTF. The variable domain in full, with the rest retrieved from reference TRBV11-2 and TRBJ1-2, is EAGVAQSPRYKIIEKRQSVAFWCNPISGHATLYWYQQILGQGPKLLIQFQNNGVVDDSQLPKDRFSAERLKGVDSTLKIQPAKLEDSAVYLCASSLDQGLGYGYTFGSGTRLTVV.

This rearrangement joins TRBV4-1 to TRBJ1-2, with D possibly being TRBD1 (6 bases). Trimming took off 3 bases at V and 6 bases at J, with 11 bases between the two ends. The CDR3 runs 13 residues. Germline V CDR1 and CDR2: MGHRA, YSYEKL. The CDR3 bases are TGCGCCAGCAGCCACGGACAGTCAAATGGCTACACCTTC. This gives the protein CASSHGQSNGYTF.

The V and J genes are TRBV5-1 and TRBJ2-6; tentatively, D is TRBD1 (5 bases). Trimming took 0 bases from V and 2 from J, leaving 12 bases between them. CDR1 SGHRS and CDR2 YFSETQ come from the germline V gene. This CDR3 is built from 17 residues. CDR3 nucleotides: TGCGCCAGCAGCTTGGAGCCCCAGGGAACTGGGGCCAACGTCCTGACTTTC. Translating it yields CASSLEPQGTGANVLTF.

CDR3 in amino acids: CATSEAGGTYEQYF. CDR3 nucleotide sequence: TGTGCCACTTCCGAGGCGGGGGGTACCTACGAGCAGTACTTC. The J gene is TRBJ2-7, the V gene TRBV15; 8 nucleotides align to TRBD2. J was trimmed by 2 bases and V by 9 bases; bases with no gene match: 9. The CDR3 consists of 14 residues. The germline gives CDR1 LNHNV, CDR2 YYDKDF (reference sequence).